The next 22 T cell receptor beta chains were all read from a single sample in a study of cytomegalovirus exposure and HLA in healthy donors. Primers: 60 Vbeta forward and 13 Jbeta reverse. This table comes from immunoSEQ multiplex PCR, and its TCRdb copy is limited to in-frame clones, with some not included. The sample contains about 75,000 clones, 65% to 90% of which appear only once. Specimen: PBMCs. Receptor source: a man between 65 and 85 years old in good health and CMV-seropositive.

This chain connects TRBV5-1 to TRBJ2-1; 11 bases agree with TRBD2. The CDR3 sequence is 17 residues long. The V gene's germline CDR1 is SGHRS and CDR2 YFSETQ. Germline trimming cut 4 bases from V and 10 bases from J; bases unmatched to any gene: 16. This CDR3 reads CASSRPFSGGEGLEQFF. CDR3 DNA sequence: TGCGCCAGCAGCAGGCCATTTAGCGGGGGGGAAGGTTTGGAGCAGTTCTTC. The full variable domain, with the rest looked up from reference TRBV5-1 and TRBJ2-1, is KAGVTQTPRYLIKTRGQQVTLSCSPISGHRSVSWYQQTPGQGLQFLFEYFSETQRNKGNFPGRFSGRQFSNSRSEMNVSTLELGDSALYLCASSRPFSGGEGLEQFFGPGTRLTVL.

There are a few counts of this clone. The chain combines TRBV7-3 with TRBJ2-5, with 13 nucleotides matching TRBD2. Unmatched junction bases numbered 5, after V lost 6 bases and J lost 4 bases. The CDR3 has 15 amino acids. Germline CDR1 is SGHTA and CDR2 is FQGTGA. In nucleotides, the CDR3 is TGTGCCAGCAGTCGGACTAGCGGGAGTGCAGAGACCCAGTACTTC. Translated, it gives CASSRTSGSAETQYF.

V usage is TRBV6-5 and J usage is TRBJ1-6; TRBD1 agrees at 8 bases. Germline V gene lookup returns CDR1 MNHEY and CDR2 SVGAGI. V lost 2 bases, J lost 7 bases, and 1 base stayed unmatched. This CDR3 spans 14 amino acids. For the CDR3, the DNA is TGTGCCAGCAGTTACGACAGGGGAAATTCACCCCTCCACTTT. Protein sequence: CASSYDRGNSPLHF.

The V and J genes are TRBV30 and TRBJ2-3, with 8 positions matching TRBD1. The CDR3 covers 14 residues. After removal of 4 bases from V and 1 base from J, the junction contained 4 bases not matched to a gene. The germline V gene encodes CDR1 GTSNPN and CDR2 SVGIG (reference sequence). CDR3 region: CAWTPTGGTDTQYF. CDR3 coding DNA: TGTGCCTGGACGCCGACAGGGGGCACAGATACGCAGTATTTT.

The sample holds a few counts of this clone. V usage is TRBV5-1 and J usage is TRBJ1-1; D is unclear. V gave up 4 bases and J gave up 1 base, with 14 bases separating them. The CDR3 covers 15 residues. CDR1 and CDR2 (germline): SGHRS, YFSETQ. DNA of the CDR3: TGCGCCAGCAGCCCCAATGTGGCGGGGAACACTGAAGCTTTCTTT. Amino acid sequence: CASSPNVAGNTEAFF.

The gene calls are TRBV5-1 and TRBJ2-7; possible D gene TRBD1, 6 bases. CDR1 and CDR2 from the germline V gene are SGHRS and YFSETQ. The CDR3 has 14 residues. Trimming stripped 4 bases from V and 2 bases from J, with 13 bases between. Here the CDR3 reads CASSQGQTPYEQYF. The CDR3 nucleotides are TGCGCCAGCAGCCAAGGACAGACACCCTACGAGCAGTACTTC.

J is TRBJ1-1 and V is TRBV11-2, with D possibly being TRBD1 (5 bases). The CDR3 is made up of 13 amino acids. V gave up 6 bases and J gave up 3 bases, with 11 bases separating them. Germline V gene sequence: CDR1 SGHAT, CDR2 FQNNGV. The CDR3 here is CASSWGGDTEAFF. CDR3 bases: TGTGCCAGCAGTTGGGGAGGGGACACTGAAGCTTTCTTT. Full variable domain (outside the CDR3, taken from reference TRBV11-2 and TRBJ1-1): EAGVAQSPRYKIIEKRQSVAFWCNPISGHATLYWYQQILGQGPKLLIQFQNNGVVDDSQLPKDRFSAERLKGVDSTLKIQPAKLEDSAVYLCASSWGGDTEAFFGQGTRLTVV.

The CDR3 DNA reads TGTGCCAGCAGTTCCGGGTTTAGCTCCTATAATTCACCCCTCCACTTT. The encoded protein is CASSSGFSSYNSPLHF. The V and J genes are TRBV9 and TRBJ1-6; no firm D call. Trimming took off 5 bases at V and 0 bases at J, with 12 bases between the two ends. The V gene's germline CDR1 is SGDLS and CDR2 YYNGEE. This CDR3 contains 16 residues.

This clone has a single count. This sequence joins TRBV30 and TRBJ1-6, with 7 bases matching TRBD1. In germline, CDR1 is GTSNPN, CDR2 SVGIG (reference sequence). This CDR3 has 14 amino acids. V lost 8 bases, J lost 7 bases, and 11 bases stayed unmatched. The CDR3 loop is CAAQTGPKNSPLHF. The CDR3 coding sequence is TGTGCCGCCCAGACAGGGCCCAAAAATTCACCCCTCCACTTT.

The V gene is TRBV18, the J gene TRBJ2-7; a possible D gene is TRBD1 (6 bases). Trimming took off 5 bases at V and 0 bases at J, with 17 bases between the two ends. CDR1 is KGHSH, CDR2 LQKENI, per germline. The CDR3 is made up of 16 amino acids. The CDR3 protein is CASSLARGTPSYEQYF. CDR3 coding DNA: TGTGCCAGCTCATTAGCGAGGGGGACACCCTCCTACGAGCAGTACTTC.

This chain joins TRBV6-1 and TRBJ1-4; 8 nucleotides align to TRBD1. V shed 6 bases, J shed 11 bases, and the junction held 14 bases outside the gene matches. Germline CDR1 reads MNHNS; CDR2 reads SASEGT. This CDR3 comprises 15 residues. CDR3 sequence: CASSQAQGGVEKLFF. The CDR3 coding sequence is TGTGCCAGCAGCCAGGCACAGGGGGGCGTGGAGAAACTGTTTTTT.

The chain links TRBV14 to TRBJ1-1; TRBD1 matches at 9 bases. The CDR3 has 15 residues. V trimming: 6 bases; J trimming: 5 bases; junction bases outside the gene matches: 10. Germline CDR1 is SGHDN and CDR2 is FVKESK. The CDR3 reads CASREWDREWTEAFF. CDR3 bases: TGTGCCAGCAGGGAATGGGACAGGGAGTGGACTGAAGCTTTCTTT.

The chain links TRBV19 to TRBJ2-1, with TRBD2 matching 9 bases. After removal of 5 bases from V and 6 bases from J, the junction contained 5 bases not matched to a gene. The CDR3 contains 14 residues. The germline V gene encodes CDR1 LNHDA and CDR2 SQIVND (reference sequence). The CDR3 DNA reads TGTGCCAGTAGTCGTTTAGCGGGAGTCAATGAGCAGTTCTTC. Translated: CASSRLAGVNEQFF.

The chain links TRBV18 to TRBJ2-7; 9 nucleotides match TRBD1. V shed 2 bases, J shed 0 bases, and the junction held 2 bases outside the gene matches. The CDR3 sequence is 15 residues long. Per the germline V gene, CDR1 is KGHSH and CDR2 is LQKENI. This CDR3 reads CASSPGQGSSYEQYF. CDR3 sequence (DNA): TGTGCCAGCTCACCAGGACAGGGGTCCTCCTACGAGCAGTACTTC. Based on the CDR3 plus reference TRBV18 and TRBJ2-7, the full variable domain is NAGVMQNPRHLVRRRGQEARLRCSPMKGHSHVYWYRQLPEEGLKFMVYLQKENIIDESGMPKERFSAEFPKEGPSILRIQQVVRGDSAAYFCASSPGQGSSYEQYFGPGTRLTVT.

The chain joins TRBV5-1 to TRBJ1-2; D is uncertain. The CDR3 length is 15 residues. V was cut by 2 bases and J by 4 bases, with 15 bases left in between. Germline CDR1 reads SGHRS; CDR2 reads YFSETQ. CDR3 sequence (DNA): TGCGCCAGCAGCTTCGGGGAGGGAGGCCTCTATGGCTACACCTTC. Translating gives CASSFGEGGLYGYTF. Combining the CDR3 with reference TRBV5-1 and TRBJ1-2 gives the whole variable domain KAGVTQTPRYLIKTRGQQVTLSCSPISGHRSVSWYQQTPGQGLQFLFEYFSETQRNKGNFPGRFSGRQFSNSRSEMNVSTLELGDSALYLCASSFGEGGLYGYTFGSGTRLTVV.

The chain combines TRBV19 with TRBJ2-5; TRBD2 might be the D (7 bases). Germline loops: CDR1 LNHDA, CDR2 SQIVND (reference sequence). The CDR3 has 13 amino acids. Trimming pared 11 bases from V and 3 bases from J, leaving 16 bases between. Here the CDR3 DNA reads TGTGCCGACCCCGGGGGGCGCGAAGAGACCCAGTACTTC. This encodes CADPGGREETQYF.

This chain links TRBV6-5 with TRBJ1-6; tentative D call: TRBD1 (5 bases). This CDR3 comprises 15 residues. The V end lost 0 bases, the J end lost 11 bases, and 14 bases lay between the germline ends. Germline CDR1 and CDR2: MNHEY and SVGAGI. The CDR3 DNA reads TGTGCCAGCAGTTACTCATGGCAGGGAGGGACACCCCTCCACTTT. Translated, it gives CASSYSWQGGTPLHF.

The DNA of the CDR3 is TGTGCCAGCAGCTTTCGGTTAGCGGGGGGGCCGGGGGCAGATACGCAGTATTTT. Translated, it gives CASSFRLAGGPGADTQYF. The chain combines TRBV5-4 with TRBJ2-3, with 11 nucleotides matching TRBD2. The CDR3 runs to 18 residues. The V gene end was trimmed by 2 bases and the J gene end by 4 bases; junction bases not matched to a gene: 12. The germline gives CDR1 SGHNT, CDR2 YYREEE (reference sequence).

The chain links TRBV11-2 to TRBJ2-7; a possible D gene is TRBD1 (6 bases). Germline V lookup: CDR1 SGHAT, CDR2 FQNNGV. The CDR3 extends over 15 amino acids. Trimming removed 1 base at V and 2 bases at J, with 12 bases between. CDR3 protein: CASSLVPGVTYEQYF. The DNA for the CDR3 is TGTGCCAGCAGCTTAGTTCCAGGGGTAACCTACGAGCAGTACTTC.

The chain recombines TRBV19 with TRBJ1-5; 7 bases agree with TRBD1. The length of the CDR3 is 14 residues. CDR1 is LNHDA, CDR2 SQIVND, per germline (reference sequence). The V and J ends lost 9 bases and 7 bases, in that order; junction bases with no gene match: 12. The CDR3 sequence: CASSRGGYGQPQHF. CDR3 coding DNA: TGTGCCAGCAGTCGAGGGGGCTACGGGCAGCCCCAGCATTTT.

This clone was recorded only once. This sequence joins TRBV9 and TRBJ2-5; the match to TRBD2 covers 10 bases. Per germline, CDR1 SGDLS and CDR2 YYNGEE. V was pared by 0 bases and J by 1 base, with 0 bases of the junction left unmatched. The CDR3 spans 15 residues. The DNA for the CDR3 is TGTGCCAGCAGCGTAGTAGCGGGGGGCCAAGAGACCCAGTACTTC. Translating it yields CASSVVAGGQETQYF.

V usage is TRBV7-9 and J usage is TRBJ1-2; TRBD1 matches at 7 bases. Per germline, CDR1 SEHNR and CDR2 FQNEAQ (reference sequence). V lost 1 base and J lost 4; bases outside the gene matches: 6. The CDR3 length is 15 residues. The CDR3 is CASSLVARGTYGYTF. CDR3 sequence (DNA): TGTGCCAGCAGCTTAGTTGCCAGGGGGACCTATGGCTACACCTTC.